Listed below are T cell receptor beta chains from one sample, sequenced in a study of blood T cell repertoires in COVID-19. Here immunoSEQ multiplex PCR was the method, and the copy in TCRdb shows in-frame clones only, minus some. The sample has 250,000 or so clones; over 70% are singletons. The sequencing sample was made of peripheral blood. These receptors were obtained from a woman in her 40s who had recovered from COVID-19. Both conserved end residues are trimmed from each CDR3. The order of the fields is V gene, CDR3 protein.

TRBV14	ASSQERAGARGNTIY
TRBV6-5	ASSYSSGESSYEQY
TRBV29-1	SVDTGYEQY
TRBV29-1	SVEGTANSYNEQF
TRBV14	ASSEHRGWDTEAF
TRBV27	ASSPAGTGMLGNQPQH
TRBV24-1	ATGVGSGPELETQY
TRBV6-6	ASSQPGGTEAF
TRBV6-4	ASSETGAGEAF
TRBV6-5	ASSLQGADGYT
TRBV5-1	ASSLQANTGELF
TRBV15	ATSRELANEDGYT
TRBV15	ATSRDPPGGEGNSPLH
TRBV6-2/TRBV6-3	ASSSRSAGMSSGNTIY
TRBV13	ASSSTLIAGELF
TRBV9	ASSGSPLAGGHIALEQF
TRBV5-4	ASSQTVQGIQY
TRBV5-6	ASSLWQAIYGYT
TRBV2	ASSWGPLSYEQY
TRBV7-2	ASSHGQGAEKLF
TRBV6-5	ASRLRGGGGYT
TRBV20-1	SASVDFEGQKLF
TRBV19	ASSIETTSSYEQY
TRBV5-1	ASSPQDSRYGYT
TRBV5-1	ASQGDEFLGTQY
TRBV5-1	ASSLDLDSLYGYT
TRBV27	ASNSRGIPYNEQF
TRBV29-1	SVGSWGQTYEQY
TRBV5-1	ASSITGTGEDEQY
TRBV29-1	SVGGGADTDTQY
TRBV10-3	AISESSGGAEAYEQY
TRBV5-1	ASSPGIRGEGEQF
TRBV7-9	ASSELQGRNYGYT
TRBV6-5	ASRDSYSNEQF
TRBV7-9	ASSLREGPGANVLT
TRBV6-5	ASSYGTDSYNEQF
TRBV5-1	ASSPILSTEKLF
TRBV27	ASSSGGTGANVLT
TRBV4-3	ASSYLGQNSPLH
TRBV10-3	AISAGQGFYEQY
TRBV19	ASSIGRRQGAEAF
TRBV2	ASIRDRAGHSPLH
TRBV5-4	ASSLDVQGQETQY
TRBV27	ASSLSFRDWVYGYT
TRBV19	ASNLQGTRQPQH
TRBV29-1	SVEGLAGYQETQY
TRBV7-9	ASSLATSGAASTDTQY
TRBV9	ASSTQGALGYT